This TCR beta chain was captured in a study of cytomegalovirus exposure and HLA in healthy donors. This CDR3 comprises 16 residues. Germline V lookup: CDR1 MGHRA, CDR2 YSYEKL. Losses at the gene ends were 0 bases for V and 8 bases for J; bases not matched to a gene: 7. Assay: immunoSEQ multiplex PCR; the TCRdb copy retains only in-frame clones and omits some. The data contain around 150,000 clones, under 90% of them seen just once; the ten biggest clones take up 3.5% to 4.5%. V usage is TRBV4-1 and J usage is TRBJ1-1; 12 bases are shared with TRBD1. This receptor was obtained from a man aged 18 to 30 in good health and CMV-seropositive. Sequencing was carried out using PBMCs. The CDR3 protein is CASSQEGQGARGEAFF. As DNA, the CDR3 is TGCGCCAGCAGCCAAGAGGGACAGGGGGCTCGGGGAGAAGCTTTCTTT.